A selection of T cell receptor beta chains follows, all from one sample in a study of immune characterization of retroperitoneal liposarcoma. TCRdb processed the PCR reads anew with MiXCR; each CDR3 protein has one entry. In the table there are approximately 4,500 distinct CDR3 sequences, roughly 35% of which are singletons. Input material: tumor tissue. These receptors all stem from a male donor with retroperitoneal liposarcoma. Both conserved end residues are part of each CDR3. A D gene is named only where the DNA matches it firmly. The size of a clone is reported for some rows only, either as once, few or many, or as a class for expanded clones.

J: TRBJ2-1
D: TRBD2
V: TRBV27
size: few
length: 14
DNA: TGTGCCAGCAGCGCCGGGACTAGTCACAATGAGCAGTTCTTC
CDR3: CASSAGTSHNEQFF

J: TRBJ2-5
D: .
V: TRBV7-6
size: few
length: 13
DNA: TGTGCCAGCAGCTTAAGACAGAGCCAGACCCAGTACTTC
CDR3: CASSLRQSQTQYF

J: TRBJ2-7
D: .
V: TRBV7-6
size: .
length: 17
DNA: TGTGCCAGCAGCCACATATCGGCGAGGGCCGATTCCTACGAGCAGTACTTC
CDR3: CASSHISARADSYEQYF

J: TRBJ2-2
D: .
V: TRBV6-1
size: many
length: 13
DNA: TGTGCCAGCAGTGACGAGGGTACCGGGGAGCTGTTTTTT
CDR3: CASSDEGTGELFF

J: TRBJ2-5
D: TRBD2
V: TRBV20-1
size: .
length: 15
DNA: TGCAGTGCTAGAGGGGGTAGCGGGAGGGGAGAGACCCAGTACTTC
CDR3: CSARGGSGRGETQYF

J: TRBJ2-3
D: TRBD1
V: TRBV6-1
size: .
length: 15
DNA: TGTGCCAGCAGTGAAGGGGGACAGGGTGCAGATACGCAGTATTTT
CDR3: CASSEGGQGADTQYF

J: TRBJ1-1
D: .
V: TRBV19
size: many
length: 14
DNA: TGTGCCAGTAGTTCGTTTGGAGGGGACCTTGAAGCTTTCTTT
CDR3: CASSSFGGDLEAFF

J: TRBJ2-7
D: TRBD2
V: TRBV20-1
size: .
length: 13
DNA: TGCAGTGCCCCAAGCGGGAGTGGGTACGAGCAGTACTTC
CDR3: CSAPSGSGYEQYF

J: TRBJ2-5
D: TRBD2
V: TRBV6-1
size: many
length: 19
DNA: TGTGCCAGCAGTGGTCCGGGACTAGAGTGGGGACTACCTTACAATGAGCAGTACTTC
CDR3: CASSGPGLEWGLPYNEQYF

J: TRBJ2-2
D: TRBD2
V: TRBV10-2
size: medium-sized
length: 16
DNA: TGCGCCAGCAGTTGGACTAGCGGTCTAAACACCGGGGAGCTGTTTTTT
CDR3: CASSWTSGLNTGELFF

J: TRBJ2-2
D: .
V: TRBV6-6
size: .
length: 16
DNA: TGTGCCAGCAGTTACCGGTTCGGAGCGAACACCGGGGAGCTGTTTTTT
CDR3: CASSYRFGANTGELFF

J: TRBJ2-1
D: TRBD2
V: TRBV7-2
size: few
length: 17
DNA: TGTGCCAGCAGCTTACCAACTTTCGGGGGGAGGAACAATGAGCAGTTCTTC
CDR3: CASSLPTFGGRNNEQFF

J: TRBJ2-3
D: .
V: TRBV6-1
size: .
length: 16
DNA: TGTGCCAGCAGTGTATCGAGCGGGTCTAGCACAGATACGCAGTATTTT
CDR3: CASSVSSGSSTDTQYF